These T cell receptor beta chains were read from a single sample in a study of shared clonotypes between healthy human individuals. Profiling relied on immunoSEQ multiplex PCR, and the TCRdb table lists in-frame clones only, not all of them. Of over 2,000,000 clones listed, about 93% are singletons. Sequenced: naive CD8+ T cells from PBMCs. The source of these receptors is a man aged 18 to 35 in good health. Some clones in this sample may be carry-over from other donors' samples. Both conserved end residues are part of each CDR3. A D gene is named only where the DNA matches it firmly. Rows may omit the clone size; those that give it use once, few, many or a size class.

TGTGCCAGCAGCTGGACGGACAGCTACAATGAGCAGTTCTTC	CASSWTDSYNEQFF	TRBJ2-1	TRBV5-6	.	.
TGCGCCAGCAGTGACACAGGGGGCGGCTACAATGAGCAGTTCTTC	CASSDTGGGYNEQFF	TRBJ2-1	TRBV10-1	.	TRBD1
TGTGCCAGCAGCTTAGATCATGGCCTGAGCTATTCTAGCACTGAAGCTTTCTTT	CASSLDHGLSYSSTEAFF	TRBJ1-1	TRBV11-2	.	.
TGTGCCAGCAGTGACGGGACCTTTACCACAGATACGCAGTATTTT	CASSDGTFTTDTQYF	TRBJ2-3	TRBV6-4	.	.
TGTGCCAGCAGTGAATTCGTTGGGACAGGGGGGATTCAGCCCCAGCATTTT	CASSEFVGTGGIQPQHF	TRBJ1-5	TRBV6-1	.	TRBD1
TGTGCCAGCAGTTACGGGGCAGGGGGGACTGAAGCTTTCTTT	CASSYGAGGTEAFF	TRBJ1-1	TRBV6-6	.	TRBD1
TGTGCCTGGAGTGTGAACAGGGAGGCTTTCTTT	CAWSVNREAFF	TRBJ1-1	TRBV30	.	.
TGCGCCAGCAGCTACCGGGACGGCAGCTCCTACGAGCAGTACTTC	CASSYRDGSSYEQYF	TRBJ2-7	TRBV4-1	.	.
TGTGCCAGCAGCGCACCCTCCTCGACAGGGTATGGAAACACCATATATTTT	CASSAPSSTGYGNTIYF	TRBJ1-3	TRBV9	.	TRBD1
TGTGCCAGCAGTTGGGACAGTCGCTACGAGCAGTACTTC	CASSWDSRYEQYF	TRBJ2-7	TRBV28	.	TRBD1
TGTGCCAGCAGCCCCGGGGGCGGGAGGGCCGGCGAGCAGTACTTC	CASSPGGGRAGEQYF	TRBJ2-7	TRBV7-9	.	TRBD2
TGTGCCAGCAGCTTATTCACATACCCTCTTGAGAACACTGAAGCTTTCTTT	CASSLFTYPLENTEAFF	TRBJ1-1	TRBV11-2	.	.
TGTGCCAGCTGGCGCTTTAGGGGCACCGGGGAGCTGTTTTTT	CASWRFRGTGELFF	TRBJ2-2	TRBV7-3	.	.
TGTGCCAGCAGCGTAGGGACAGGGGCCTACAATGAGCAGTTCTTC	CASSVGTGAYNEQFF	TRBJ2-1	TRBV9	.	TRBD1
TGTGCCAGTAGCCGGTTCATAATGGACAGAATGAACACTGAAGCTTTCTTT	CASSRFIMDRMNTEAFF	TRBJ1-1	TRBV19	.	.
TGTGCCAGTAGTCCGGCAGGGAGCAATCAGCCCCAGCATTTT	CASSPAGSNQPQHF	TRBJ1-5	TRBV19	few	.